Reported below is one TCR beta chain. What it binds is unknown. The data were obtained in a study of cytomegalovirus exposure and HLA in healthy donors. The CDR3 is made up of 14 amino acids. Between the trimmed V and J ends, which lost 5 bases and 11 bases, there was a span of 19 bases. Germline CDR1 reads MNHNS; CDR2 reads SASEGT. TCRdb keeps only in-frame clones here, not all; method: immunoSEQ multiplex PCR. In the table there are 65,000 to 90,000 clones, around 90% of which are singletons. General observations from the study: Cytomegalovirus-associated status was assigned to some 180 TCR beta chains. First-cohort TCR clusters were later found to tend to co-occur in the 90 to 150 validation repertoires.

The J gene is TRBJ1-5, the V gene TRBV6-1; D is uncertain. The receptor was derived from a woman aged 18-35 years in good health and CMV-seropositive. Sequencing used PBMCs. CDR3 sequence (DNA): TGTGCCAGCAGTTATGATGCGACATCGGTGGCCCAGCATTTT. It encodes CASSYDATSVAQHF.